The clone carrying this TCR beta chain occurred a few times. Antigen specificity is unknown. Trimming shortened V by 2 bases and J by 4 bases, and 14 bases separated the two germline ends. The length of the CDR3 is 15 residues. These data originate in a study of T-cell memory formation after mild COVID-19. Broader study findings: The pre-infection memory compartment contained some responding clones, suggesting cross-reactive memory joined. SARS-CoV-2 specificity of second-wave clones peaking day 37 was unconfirmed.

5'RACE primed from the constant segment yielded TCR alpha and TCR beta cDNA libraries bearing sample barcodes and UMIs. MiXCR, applied by TCRdb to the 5' RACE reads, yields one record per CDR3 protein. The profile shows 300,000 or so distinct CDR3 sequences, approximately 15% of them singletons. The chain recombines TRBV12-3 or TRBV12-4 with TRBJ1-1; no firm D call. The specimen was PBMCs or a T cell subset sorted from them (not recorded which). This sequence originates from a young man who had mild COVID-19 (a few samples of this study predate the infection). Cell type and time point are not known. The CDR3 spells CASSLQAGGITEAFF. CDR3 nucleotides: TGTGCCAGCAGTTTACAGGCAGGCGGGATCACTGAAGCTTTCTTT.